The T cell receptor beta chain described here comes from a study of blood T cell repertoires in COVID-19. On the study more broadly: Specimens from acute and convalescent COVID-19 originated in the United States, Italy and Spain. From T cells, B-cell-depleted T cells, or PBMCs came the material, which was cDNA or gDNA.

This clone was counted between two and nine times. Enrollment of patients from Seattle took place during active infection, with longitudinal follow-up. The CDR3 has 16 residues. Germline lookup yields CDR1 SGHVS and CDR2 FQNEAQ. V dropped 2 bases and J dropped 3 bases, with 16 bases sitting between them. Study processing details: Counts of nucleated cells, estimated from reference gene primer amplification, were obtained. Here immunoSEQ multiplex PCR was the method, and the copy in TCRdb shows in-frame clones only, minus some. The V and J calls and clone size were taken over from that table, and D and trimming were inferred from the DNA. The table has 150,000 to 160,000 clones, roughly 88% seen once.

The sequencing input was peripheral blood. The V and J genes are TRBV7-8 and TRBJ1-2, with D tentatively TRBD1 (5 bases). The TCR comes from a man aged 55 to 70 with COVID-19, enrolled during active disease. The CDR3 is CASSLRTLGRHYGYTF. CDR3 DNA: TGTGCCAGCAGCTTACGGACATTGGGGAGGCACTATGGCTACACCTTC.